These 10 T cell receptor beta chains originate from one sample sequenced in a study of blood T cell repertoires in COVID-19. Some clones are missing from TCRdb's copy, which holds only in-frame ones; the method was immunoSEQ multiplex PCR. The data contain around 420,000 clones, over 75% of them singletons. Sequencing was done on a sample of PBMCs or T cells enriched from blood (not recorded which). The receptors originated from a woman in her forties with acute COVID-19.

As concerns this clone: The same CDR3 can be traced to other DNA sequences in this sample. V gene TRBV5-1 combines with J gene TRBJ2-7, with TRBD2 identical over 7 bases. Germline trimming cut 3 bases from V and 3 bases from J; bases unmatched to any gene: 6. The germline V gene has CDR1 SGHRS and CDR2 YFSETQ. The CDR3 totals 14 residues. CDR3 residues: CASSSSGGGYEQYF. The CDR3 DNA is TGCGCCAGCAGCTCCTCGGGGGGTGGCTACGAGCAGTACTTC.

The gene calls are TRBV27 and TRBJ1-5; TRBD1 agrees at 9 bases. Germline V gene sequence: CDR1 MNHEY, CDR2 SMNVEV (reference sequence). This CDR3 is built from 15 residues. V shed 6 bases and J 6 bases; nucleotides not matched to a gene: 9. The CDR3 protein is CASRSMDRGTQPQHF. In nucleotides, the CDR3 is TGTGCCAGCAGGTCGATGGACAGGGGTACTCAGCCCCAGCATTTT.

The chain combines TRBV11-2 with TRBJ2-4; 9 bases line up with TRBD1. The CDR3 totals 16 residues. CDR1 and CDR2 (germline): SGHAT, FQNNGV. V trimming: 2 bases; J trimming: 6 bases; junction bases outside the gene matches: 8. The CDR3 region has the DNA TGTGCCAGCAGCTTATACAGGGGGCAGGGGGGAAACATTCAGTACTTC. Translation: CASSLYRGQGGNIQYF. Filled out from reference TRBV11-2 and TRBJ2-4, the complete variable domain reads EAGVAQSPRYKIIEKRQSVAFWCNPISGHATLYWYQQILGQGPKLLIQFQNNGVVDDSQLPKDRFSAERLKGVDSTLKIQPAKLEDSAVYLCASSLYRGQGGNIQYFGAGTRLSVL.

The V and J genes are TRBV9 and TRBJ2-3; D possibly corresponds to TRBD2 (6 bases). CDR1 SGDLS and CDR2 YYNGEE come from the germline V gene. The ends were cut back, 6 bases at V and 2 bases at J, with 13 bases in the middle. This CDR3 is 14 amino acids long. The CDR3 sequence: CASTSSGVTDTQYF. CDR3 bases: TGTGCCAGCACCTCGTCGGGGGTCACAGATACGCAGTATTTT. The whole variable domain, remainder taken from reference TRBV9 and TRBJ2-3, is DSGVTQTPKHLITATGQRVTLRCSPRSGDLSVYWYQQSLDQGLQFLIQYYNGEERAKGNILERFSAQQFPDLHSELNLSSLELGDSALYFCASTSSGVTDTQYFGPGTRLTVL.

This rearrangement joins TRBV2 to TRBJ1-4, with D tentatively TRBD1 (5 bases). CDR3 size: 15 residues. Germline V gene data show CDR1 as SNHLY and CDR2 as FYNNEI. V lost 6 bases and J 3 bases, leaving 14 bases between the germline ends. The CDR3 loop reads CASSTGHPSNEKLFF. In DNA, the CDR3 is TGTGCCAGCAGCACCGGACATCCTTCTAATGAAAAACTGTTTTTT.

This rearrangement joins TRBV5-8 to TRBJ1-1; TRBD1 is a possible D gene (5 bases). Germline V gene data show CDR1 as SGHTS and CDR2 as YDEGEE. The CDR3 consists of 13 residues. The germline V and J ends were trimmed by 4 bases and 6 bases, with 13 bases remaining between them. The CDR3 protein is CASSPRQLSEAFF. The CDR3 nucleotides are TGTGCCAGCAGCCCAAGACAGCTCTCTGAAGCTTTCTTT.

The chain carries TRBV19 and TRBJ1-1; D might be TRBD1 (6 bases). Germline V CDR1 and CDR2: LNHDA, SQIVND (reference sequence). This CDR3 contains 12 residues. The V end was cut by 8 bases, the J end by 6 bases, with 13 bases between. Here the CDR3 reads CASFTTGPEAFF. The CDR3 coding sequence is TGTGCCAGTTTTACTACAGGGCCTGAAGCTTTCTTT.

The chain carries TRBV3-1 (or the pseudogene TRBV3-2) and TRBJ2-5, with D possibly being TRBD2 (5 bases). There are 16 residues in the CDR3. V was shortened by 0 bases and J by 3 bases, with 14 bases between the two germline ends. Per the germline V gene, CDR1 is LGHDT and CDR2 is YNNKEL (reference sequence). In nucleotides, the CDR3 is TGTGCCAGCAGCCAAGATTTTCGCGGGCCCAAAGAGACCCAGTACTTC. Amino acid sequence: CASSQDFRGPKETQYF.

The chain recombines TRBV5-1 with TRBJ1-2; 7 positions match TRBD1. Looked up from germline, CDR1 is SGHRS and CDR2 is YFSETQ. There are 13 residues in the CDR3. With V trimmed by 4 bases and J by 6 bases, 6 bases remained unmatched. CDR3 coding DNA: TGCGCCAGCAGCCAAACAGGGGATCATGGCTACACCTTC. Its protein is CASSQTGDHGYTF.

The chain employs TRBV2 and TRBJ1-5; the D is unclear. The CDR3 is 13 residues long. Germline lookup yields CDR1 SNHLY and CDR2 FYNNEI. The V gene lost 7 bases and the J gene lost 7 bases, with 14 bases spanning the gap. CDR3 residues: CASTVDMGQPQHF. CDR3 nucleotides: TGTGCCAGCACCGTCGACATGGGCCAGCCCCAGCATTTT.